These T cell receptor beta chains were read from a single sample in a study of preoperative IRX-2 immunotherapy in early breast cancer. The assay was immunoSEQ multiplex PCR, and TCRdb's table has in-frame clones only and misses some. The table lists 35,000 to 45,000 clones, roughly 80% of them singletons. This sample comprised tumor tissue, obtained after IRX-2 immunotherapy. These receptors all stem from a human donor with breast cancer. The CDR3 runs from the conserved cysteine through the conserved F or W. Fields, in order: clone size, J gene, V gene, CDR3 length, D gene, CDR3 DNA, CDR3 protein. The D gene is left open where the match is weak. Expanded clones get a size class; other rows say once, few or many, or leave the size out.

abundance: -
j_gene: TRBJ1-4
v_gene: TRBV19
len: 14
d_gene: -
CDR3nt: TGTGCCAGTAGTAGACAGCCGCCCAATGAAAAACTGTTTTTT
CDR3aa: CASSRQPPNEKLFF

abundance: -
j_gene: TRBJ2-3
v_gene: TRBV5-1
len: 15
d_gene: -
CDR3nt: TGCGCCAGCAGCTTCCGGGGGCTAGAGACAGATACGCAGTATTTT
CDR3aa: CASSFRGLETDTQYF

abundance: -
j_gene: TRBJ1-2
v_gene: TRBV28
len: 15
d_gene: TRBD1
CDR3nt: TGTGCCAGCAGTCCCTCACAGGGGGCGTGGGGTGGCTACACCTTC
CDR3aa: CASSPSQGAWGGYTF

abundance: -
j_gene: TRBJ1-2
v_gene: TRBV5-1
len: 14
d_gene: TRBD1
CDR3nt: TGCGCCAGCAGCCGGGACAGCCCTAACTATGGCTACACCTTC
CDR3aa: CASSRDSPNYGYTF

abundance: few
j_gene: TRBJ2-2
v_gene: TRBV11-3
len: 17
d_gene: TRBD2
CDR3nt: TGTGCCAGCAGCGCAGGACTAGCGGGAGTTAACACCGGGGAGCTGTTTTTT
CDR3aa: CASSAGLAGVNTGELFF

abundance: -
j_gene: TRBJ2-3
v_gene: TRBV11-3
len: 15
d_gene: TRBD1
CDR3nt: TGTGCCAGCAGCCCCGGGACAGGGGGCCCAAATACGCAGTATTTT
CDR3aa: CASSPGTGGPNTQYF

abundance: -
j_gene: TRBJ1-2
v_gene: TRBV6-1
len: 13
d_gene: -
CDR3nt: TGTGCCAGCAGTGAAGCGGGGAGTTATGGCTACACCTTC
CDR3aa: CASSEAGSYGYTF

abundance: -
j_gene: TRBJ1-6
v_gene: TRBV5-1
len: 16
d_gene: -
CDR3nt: TGCGCCAGCAGCCGCACCTTAGGGGAACTTTCTGCACCCCTCCACTTT
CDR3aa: CASSRTLGELSAPLHF

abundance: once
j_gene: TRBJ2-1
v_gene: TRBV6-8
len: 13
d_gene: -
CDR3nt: TGTGCCAGCAGTTATGGGGACAACAATGAGCAGTTCTTC
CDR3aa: CASSYGDNNEQFF

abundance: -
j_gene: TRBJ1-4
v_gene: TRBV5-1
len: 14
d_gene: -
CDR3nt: TGCGCCAGCAGAAGGGGATCGACTAATGAAAAACTGTTTTTT
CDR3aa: CASRRGSTNEKLFF

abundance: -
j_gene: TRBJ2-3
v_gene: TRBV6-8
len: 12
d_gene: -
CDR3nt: TGTGCCAGCAGTTACTCTGTACAGGTGGAGTATTTT
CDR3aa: CASSYSVQVEYF

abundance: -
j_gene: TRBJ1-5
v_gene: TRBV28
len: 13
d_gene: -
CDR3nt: -
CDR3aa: CASSFGAGRPQHF

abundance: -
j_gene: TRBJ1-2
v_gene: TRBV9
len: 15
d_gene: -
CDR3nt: TGTGCCAGCAGCGTAGCGCCGGGACAAGGCTATGGCTACACCTTC
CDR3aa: CASSVAPGQGYGYTF

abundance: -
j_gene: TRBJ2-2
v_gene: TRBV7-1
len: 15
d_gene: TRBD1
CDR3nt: TGTGCCAGCAGCTTGACGGACAGGGGGACCGGGGAGCTGTTTTTT
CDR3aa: CASSLTDRGTGELFF

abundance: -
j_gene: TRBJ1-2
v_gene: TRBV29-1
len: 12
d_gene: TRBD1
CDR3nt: TGCAGCGTTAACGACAGGGGGCGAGGCTACACCTTC
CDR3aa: CSVNDRGRGYTF

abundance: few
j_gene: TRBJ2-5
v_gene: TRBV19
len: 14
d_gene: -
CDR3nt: TGTGCCAGTAGTATATTGGGTCTAGAGGAGACCCAGTACTTC
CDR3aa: CASSILGLEETQYF

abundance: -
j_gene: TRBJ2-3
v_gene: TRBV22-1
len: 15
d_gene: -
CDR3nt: TGTGCCACCAGTGACGCGGGACAGGGTCCAGATACGCAGTATTTT
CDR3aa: CATSDAGQGPDTQYF

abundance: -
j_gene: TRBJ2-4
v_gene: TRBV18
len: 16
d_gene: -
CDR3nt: TGTGCCAGCTCACTCGACATCGGAACGGCCAAAAACATTCAGTACTTC
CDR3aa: CASSLDIGTAKNIQYF

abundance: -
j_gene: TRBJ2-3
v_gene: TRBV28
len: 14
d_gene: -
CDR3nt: TGTGCCAGCAGTCAAGGACAGAGCACAGATACGCAGTATTTT
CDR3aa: CASSQGQSTDTQYF

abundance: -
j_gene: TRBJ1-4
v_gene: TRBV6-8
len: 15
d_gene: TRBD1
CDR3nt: TGTGCCAGCACCGGAGGAGGGGGCGAGGTAGAAAAACTGTTTTTT
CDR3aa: CASTGGGGEVEKLFF

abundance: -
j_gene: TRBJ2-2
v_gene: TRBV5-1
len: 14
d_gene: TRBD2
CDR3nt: TGCGCCAGCAGCACGATAGCGGGAGGCGGGGAGCTGTTTTTT
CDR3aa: CASSTIAGGGELFF

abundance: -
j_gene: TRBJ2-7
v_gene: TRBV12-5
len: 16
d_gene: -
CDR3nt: TGTGCTAGTGGTTTGGTAACCGGGGTGAGCACCTACGAGCAGTACTTC
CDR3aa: CASGLVTGVSTYEQYF

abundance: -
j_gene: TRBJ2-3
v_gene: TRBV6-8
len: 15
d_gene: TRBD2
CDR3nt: TGTGCCAGCAGTGCCCCGGGACTAGCGGGAGATACGCAGTATTTT
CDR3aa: CASSAPGLAGDTQYF

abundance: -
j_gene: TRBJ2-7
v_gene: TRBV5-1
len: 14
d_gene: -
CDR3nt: TGCGCCAGCAGCTTGAATCTGGGGAGCTACGAGCAGTACTTC
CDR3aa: CASSLNLGSYEQYF

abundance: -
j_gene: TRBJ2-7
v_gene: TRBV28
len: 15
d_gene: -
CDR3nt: TGTGCCAGCAGTTTAAAGGGCCGAGTGGCCTACGAGCAGTACTTC
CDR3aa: CASSLKGRVAYEQYF

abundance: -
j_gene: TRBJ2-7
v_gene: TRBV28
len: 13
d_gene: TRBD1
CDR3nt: TGTGCCAGCAGACGACAGGGAACTTACGAGCAGTACTTC
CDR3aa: CASRRQGTYEQYF

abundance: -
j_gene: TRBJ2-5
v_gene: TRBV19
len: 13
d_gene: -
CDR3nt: TGTGCCAGTAGTATGAAGTACCAAGAGACCCAGTACTTC
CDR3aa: CASSMKYQETQYF

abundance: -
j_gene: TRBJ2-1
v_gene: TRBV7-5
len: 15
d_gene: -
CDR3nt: TGTGCCAGCAGCGATAGCGGGAGGGACTACAATGAGCAGTTCTTC
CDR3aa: CASSDSGRDYNEQFF

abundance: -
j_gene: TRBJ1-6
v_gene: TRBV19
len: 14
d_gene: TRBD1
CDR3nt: TGTGCCAGTAGTATCCAGGGGGGGCTCTCACCCCTCCACTTT
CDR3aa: CASSIQGGLSPLHF

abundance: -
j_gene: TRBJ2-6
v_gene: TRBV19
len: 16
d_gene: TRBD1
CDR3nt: TGTGCCAGTAGTATAGGAGGGGGCCTGGGGGCCAACGTCCTGACTTTC
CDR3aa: CASSIGGGLGANVLTF

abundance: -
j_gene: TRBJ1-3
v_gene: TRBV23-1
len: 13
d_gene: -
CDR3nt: TGCGCCAGCAGCTTAAACTCTGGAAACACCATATATTTT
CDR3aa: CASSLNSGNTIYF

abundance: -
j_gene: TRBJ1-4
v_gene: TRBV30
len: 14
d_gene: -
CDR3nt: TGTGCCTGGAAGCCCATGGAGAGGGGTGAAAAACTGTTTTTT
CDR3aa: CAWKPMERGEKLFF

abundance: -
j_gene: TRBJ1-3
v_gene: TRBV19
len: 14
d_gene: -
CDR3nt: TGTGCCAGTAGTATTGGGAGCCCTGGAAACACCATATATTTT
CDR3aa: CASSIGSPGNTIYF

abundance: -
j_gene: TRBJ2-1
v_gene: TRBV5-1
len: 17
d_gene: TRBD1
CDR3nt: TGCGCCAGCAGTTGGACAGGGGACAAACCCCTTTACAATGAGCAGTTCTTC
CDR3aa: CASSWTGDKPLYNEQFF

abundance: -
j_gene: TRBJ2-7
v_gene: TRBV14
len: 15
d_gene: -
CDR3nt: TGTGCCAGCAGCACGCAGGGGTCAAGAACCTACGAGCAGTACTTC
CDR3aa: CASSTQGSRTYEQYF

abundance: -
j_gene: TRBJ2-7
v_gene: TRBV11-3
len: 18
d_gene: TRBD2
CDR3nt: TGTGCCAGCAGCTCGGTAGGGCAGAGCACAGCGGGAGGGTACGAGCAGTACTTC
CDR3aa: CASSSVGQSTAGGYEQYF

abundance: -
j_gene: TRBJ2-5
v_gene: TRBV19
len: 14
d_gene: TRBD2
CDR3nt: TGTGCCAGTACTAGGGGAGGGGTAGGAGAGACCCAGTACTTC
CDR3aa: CASTRGGVGETQYF

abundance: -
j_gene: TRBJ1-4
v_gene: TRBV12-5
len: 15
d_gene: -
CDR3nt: TGTGCTAGTGGTTTTAGGGGAGGAACTAATGAAAAACTGTTTTTT
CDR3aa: CASGFRGGTNEKLFF

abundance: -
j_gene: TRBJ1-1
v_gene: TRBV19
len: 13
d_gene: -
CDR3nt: TGTGCCAGTAGTCAGGGGAGGAACACTGAAGCTTTCTTT
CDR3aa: CASSQGRNTEAFF

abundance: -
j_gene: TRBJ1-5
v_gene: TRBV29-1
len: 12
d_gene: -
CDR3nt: TGCAGCGTTGTCGATAGCAATCAGCCCCAGCATTTT
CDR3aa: CSVVDSNQPQHF

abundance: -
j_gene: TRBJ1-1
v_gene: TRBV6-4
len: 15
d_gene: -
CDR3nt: TGTGCCAGCAGTGCAAACCCCGGGGTGGACACTGAAGCTTTCTTT
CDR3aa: CASSANPGVDTEAFF

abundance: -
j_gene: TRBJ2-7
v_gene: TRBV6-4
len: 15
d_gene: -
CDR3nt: TGTGCCAGCAGTTACTCGAAGGGGACTGTCTACGAGCAGTACTTC
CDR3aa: CASSYSKGTVYEQYF